The 27 T cell receptor beta chains below come from one sample, sequenced in a study of cytomegalovirus exposure and HLA in healthy donors. The PCR had 60 Vbeta and 13 Jbeta primers. Some clones are missing from TCRdb's copy, which holds only in-frame ones; the method was immunoSEQ multiplex PCR. Here the sample spans 200,000 to 250,000 clones, 75% to 85% being singletons. Sequencing was performed on PBMCs. Receptors were obtained from a woman aged 55-69 years in good health and CMV-seropositive.

V usage is TRBV5-6 and J usage is TRBJ2-1; D is perhaps TRBD1 (5 bases). The CDR3 is made up of 15 amino acids. Looked up from germline, CDR1 is SGHDT and CDR2 is YYEEEE. V lost 2 bases and J lost 9, with 18 bases in between. CDR3 DNA sequence: TGTGCCAGCAGCTTAAGCAGGGCGTCATCAGGTGAGCAGTTCTTC. Amino acids: CASSLSRASSGEQFF.

As regards this clone: Within the sample, other DNA sequences also encode this same CDR3. The rearrangement links TRBV6-5 to TRBJ1-2; D is undetermined. Trimming took 2 bases from V and 2 from J, leaving 6 bases between them. Per the germline V gene, CDR1 is MNHEY and CDR2 is SVGAGI. The CDR3 contains 13 residues. CDR3 sequence reads: CASSYGQNYGYTF. CDR3 bases: TGTGCCAGCAGTTACGGTCAGAACTATGGCTACACCTTC.

V and J are TRBV10-1 and TRBJ2-1, with a tentative D call TRBD2 (6 bases). From germline, CDR1 is WNHNN and CDR2 SYGVQD (reference sequence). The V end lost 2 bases, the J end lost 5 bases, and 10 bases lay between the germline ends. This CDR3 is built from 14 residues. CDR3 protein: CASSEAGLNNEQFF. The CDR3 region has the DNA TGCGCCAGCAGTGAGGCCGGACTAAACAATGAGCAGTTCTTC.

The genes are TRBV10-3 and TRBJ1-4; 7 positions match TRBD1. The length of the CDR3 is 14 residues. The J segment lost 7 bases and the V segment lost 5 bases, leaving 7 bases of the junction unmatched. The germline V gene encodes CDR1 ENHRY and CDR2 SYGVKD. The CDR3: CAISLYRTGEKLFF. The CDR3 nucleotides read TGTGCCATCAGTTTATACCGGACAGGTGAAAAACTGTTTTTT.

The V and J genes are TRBV6-1 and TRBJ2-6; maybe TRBD1 (5 bases). Germline assignment: CDR1 MNHNS and CDR2 SASEGT. V shed 7 bases and J shed 0 bases, with 7 bases lying between them. The CDR3 is 14 amino acids. CDR3: CASTRGSGANVLTF. The CDR3 nucleotides read TGTGCCAGCACTAGGGGCTCTGGGGCCAACGTCCTGACTTTC.

This chain links TRBV5-4 with TRBJ2-5; 7 positions match TRBD2. Trimming took 3 bases from V and 1 from J; bases not matched to a gene: 12. Germline assignment: CDR1 SGHNT and CDR2 YYREEE (reference sequence). This CDR3 spans 17 amino acids. Here the CDR3 reads CASSSNLRGKIQETQYF. Here the CDR3 DNA reads TGTGCCAGCAGCTCGAATTTGCGGGGGAAAATCCAAGAGACCCAGTACTTC. Variable domain in full (rest from reference TRBV5-4 and TRBJ2-5): ETGVTQSPTHLIKTRGQQVTLRCSSQSGHNTVSWYQQALGQGPQFIFQYYREEENGRGNFPPRFSGLQFPNYSSELNVNALELDDSALYLCASSSNLRGKIQETQYFGPGTRLLVL.

The CDR3 DNA reads as TGTGCCAGCAGGCCCCTCGTGGGAGGGGACCGCCGAAGCACAGATACGCAGTATTTT. Translation gives CASRPLVGGDRRSTDTQYF. The chain combines TRBV27 with TRBJ2-3, with 7 bases matching TRBD2. Trimming cost V 6 bases and J 0 bases; bases outside gene matches: 18. This CDR3 has 19 amino acids. Germline V gene data show CDR1 as MNHEY and CDR2 as SMNVEV (reference sequence).

V gene TRBV10-3 combines with J gene TRBJ2-7; 11 nucleotides match TRBD2. The junction had 1 base not matched to a gene; V was cut back by 0 bases and J by 3 bases. Germline CDR1 ENHRY, CDR2 SYGVKD. The CDR3 is made up of 15 amino acids. CDR3 in DNA: TGTGCCATCAGTGAGTCCGGGACTAGCGGCTACGAGCAGTACTTC. Protein sequence: CAISESGTSGYEQYF.

The count of this clone is one. This sequence joins TRBV7-2 and TRBJ2-7; D gene unclear. The CDR3 covers 12 residues. V lost 3 bases and J lost 9, with 12 bases in between. Germline loops: CDR1 SGHTA, CDR2 FQGNSA. The CDR3 DNA sequence: TGTGCCAGCAGCTTCCCGGGTTCGGGGCAGTACTTC. Translation: CASSFPGSGQYF.

This chain uses TRBV9 with TRBJ2-5, with 8 nucleotides matching TRBD2. The J segment lost 5 bases and the V segment lost 5 bases, leaving 14 bases of the junction unmatched. The CDR3 runs 16 residues. CDR1 and CDR2 from the germline V gene are SGDLS and YYNGEE. CDR3: CASSGPGGRWVETQYF. Here the CDR3 DNA reads TGTGCCAGCAGTGGGCCGGGGGGGAGGTGGGTGGAGACCCAGTACTTC.

This chain links TRBV11-2 with TRBJ1-2; D is perhaps TRBD1 (6 bases). V was pared by 5 bases and J by 8 bases, with 24 bases between. CDR3 length: 16 amino acids. Germline CDR1 and CDR2: SGHAT and FQNNGV. In DNA form, the CDR3 reads TGTGCCAGCAGCACCCAGAGCCAGACAGGAACGAGGGGCTACACCTTC. Encoded protein: CASSTQSQTGTRGYTF.

The chain employs TRBV2 and TRBJ1-5; 7 bases align to TRBD1. This CDR3 has 15 amino acids. Germline lookup yields CDR1 SNHLY and CDR2 FYNNEI. After removal of 5 bases from V and 4 bases from J, the junction contained 8 bases not matched to a gene. The CDR3 loop is CASSFGDSLNQPQHF. In DNA, the CDR3 is TGTGCCAGCAGTTTTGGGGACAGCCTGAATCAGCCCCAGCATTTT.

A remark on this clone: The junction departs from germline at one end; a sequencing error may be responsible. The CDR3 DNA is TGTGCCGGCAGCCGTGACAGGGCGTCCTATGGCTACACCTTC. Translating gives CAGSRDRASYGYTF. This sequence joins TRBV7-6 and TRBJ1-2, with 7 bases aligning to TRBD1. The V gene's germline CDR1 is SGHVS and CDR2 FNYEAQ. The CDR3 is 14 amino acids.

The chain has TRBV12-5 and TRBJ2-7, with 8 bases aligning to TRBD2. After removal of 5 bases from V and 4 bases from J, the junction contained 7 bases not matched to a gene. Germline V gene sequence: CDR1 LGHNT, CDR2 FRNRAP. This CDR3 contains 14 residues. The CDR3 coding sequence is TGTGCTAGTGGTCCGGGGACTAGTGTTTACGAGCAGTACTTC. Residues: CASGPGTSVYEQYF. The full variable domain, completed using reference TRBV12-5 and TRBJ2-7, is DARVTQTPRHKVTEMGQEVTMRCQPILGHNTVFWYRQTMMQGLELLAYFRNRAPLDDSGMPKDRFSAEMPDATLATLKIQPSEPRDSAVYFCASGPGTSVYEQYFGPGTRLTVT.

The CDR3, as DNA: TGCGCCAGCAGCCGGGGACTAGCGGGAACCGATCCTTCTGGCAATGAGCAGTTCTTC. Translation: CASSRGLAGTDPSGNEQFF. The rearrangement links TRBV5-1 to TRBJ2-1, with 13 bases that match TRBD2. The germline V gene encodes CDR1 SGHRS and CDR2 YFSETQ. The CDR3 loop spans 19 amino acids. J gave up 6 bases and V 4 bases, and 16 bases lay outside the gene matches.

Here the CDR3 reads CSVAGRYTGELFF. DNA for the CDR3: TGCAGCGTTGCAGGGCGGTACACCGGGGAGCTGTTTTTT. The V and J genes are TRBV29-1 and TRBJ2-2, with a possible D match to TRBD1 (5 bases). V gave up 4 bases and J gave up 3 bases, with 9 bases separating them. The CDR3 has 13 residues. Germline assignment: CDR1 SQVTM and CDR2 ANQGSEA.

The chain carries TRBV5-4 and TRBJ2-3; no clear D. Per germline, CDR1 SGHNT and CDR2 YYREEE (reference sequence). Trimming took off 2 bases at V and 2 bases at J, with 12 bases between the two ends. This CDR3 is built from 15 residues. The DNA for the CDR3 is TGTGCCAGCAGCTTAGCGTACTACCTCACAGATACGCAGTATTTT. Translating it yields CASSLAYYLTDTQYF.

In regard to this clone: The sample has other DNA sequences that encode this CDR3 too. Here the CDR3 reads CASSIAGNQPQHF. The CDR3 DNA reads as TGTGCCAGTAGTATAGCCGGGAACCAGCCCCAGCATTTT. The J gene is TRBJ1-5, the V gene TRBV19; the D is unclear. The V gene lost 1 base and the J gene lost 7 bases, with 8 bases spanning the gap. This CDR3 contains 13 residues. Germline-derived CDR1 and CDR2 are LNHDA and SQIVND (reference sequence).

To note about this clone: The identical CDR3 is also encoded by other nucleotide sequences in the sample. V is TRBV19 and J is TRBJ2-7, with 15 nucleotides matching TRBD2. The germline V gene has CDR1 LNHDA and CDR2 SQIVND (reference sequence). The CDR3 is made up of 16 amino acids. V trimming: 6 bases; J trimming: 6 bases; junction bases outside the gene matches: 9. Written as DNA, the CDR3 is TGTGCCAGTAGGGGACTAGCGGGGGGCGTCAGTCGCGAGCAGTACTTC. It specifies CASRGLAGGVSREQYF.

V usage is TRBV9 and J usage is TRBJ2-5; a possible D gene is TRBD1 (5 bases). The assigned J gene may be wrong: the sequence end matches TRBJ2-7 better. Looked up from germline, CDR1 is SGDLS and CDR2 is YYNGEE. CDR3 length: 15 amino acids. Here the CDR3 DNA reads TGTGCCAGCAGCGTAGAAGGCAGGGCGCGCTACGAGCAGTACTTC. Translating gives CASSVEGRARYEQYF.

The chain recombines TRBV5-6 with TRBJ2-3; TRBD2 aligns across 7 bases. CDR3 length: 13 residues. CDR1 and CDR2 from the germline V gene are SGHDT and YYEEEE. With 4 bases clipped from V and 1 base from J, the junction kept 0 bases outside the gene matches. In DNA form, the CDR3 reads TGTGCCAGCAGCACTAGCGGCACAGATACGCAGTATTTT. Its translation: CASSTSGTDTQYF.

The rearrangement joins TRBV4-1 to TRBJ2-5, with 12 nucleotides matching TRBD2. The DNA end is a closer match to TRBJ2-7, so the J assignment may be wrong. Per germline, CDR1 MGHRA and CDR2 YSYEKL. The CDR3 runs 17 residues. The CDR3 loop reads CASSQPLAGGFAYEQYF. The CDR3 DNA is TGCGCCAGCAGCCAGCCTCTAGCGGGAGGGTTCGCCTACGAGCAGTACTTC.

V gene TRBV11-2 combines with J gene TRBJ2-7; 10 bases map to TRBD2. Germline lookup yields CDR1 SGHAT and CDR2 FQNNGV. The V segment lost 6 bases and the J segment 5 bases; nucleotides outside the gene matches: 10. The length of the CDR3 is 15 residues. The CDR3 DNA reads TGTGCCAGCAGGTTAAGGGGACTAGCGTCCCACGAGCAGTACTTC. Its translation: CASRLRGLASHEQYF.

The rearrangement joins TRBV18 to TRBJ2-1; D gene ambiguous. Germline values: CDR1 KGHSH, CDR2 LQKENI. Deletions cut 3 bases from V and 6 bases from J, with 6 bases between. This CDR3 region has 12 residues. The CDR3 loop is CASSPGGNEQFF. In DNA, the CDR3 is TGTGCCAGCTCACCCGGTGGCAATGAGCAGTTCTTC.

CDR3 in amino acids: CSVGQGAGELFF. The CDR3 DNA is TGCAGCGTTGGACAAGGGGCCGGGGAGCTGTTTTTT. The chain links TRBV29-1 to TRBJ2-2, with a tentative D call TRBD1 (5 bases). Germline V gene data show CDR1 as SQVTM and CDR2 as ANQGSEA. The CDR3 has 12 residues. V lost 4 bases to trimming and J lost 6 bases, with 9 bases between them.

The gene calls are TRBV15 and TRBJ2-1, with D uncertain. The CDR3 spans 11 residues. Germline V gene sequence: CDR1 LNHNV, CDR2 YYDKDF (reference sequence). The V gene lost 4 bases and the J gene lost 7 bases, with 5 bases spanning the gap. This chain's CDR3 is CATSNMNEQFF. DNA for the CDR3: TGTGCCACCAGCAACATGAATGAGCAGTTCTTC.

The genes are TRBV7-2 and TRBJ1-4; D may be TRBD1 (5 bases). The CDR3 runs 15 residues. From germline, CDR1 is SGHTA and CDR2 FQGNSA. Trimming pared 0 bases from V and 8 bases from J, leaving 13 bases between. The CDR3 here is CASSLAVGGVEKLFF. Written as DNA, the CDR3 is TGTGCCAGCAGCTTAGCAGTAGGAGGGGTCGAAAAACTGTTTTTT.